The 5 T cell receptor beta chains in this list originate from one sample, sequenced in a study of blood T cells in healthy people across ages. A second PCR of 7 to 11 cycles used a sample-barcoded 5' primer and a J-beta primer mix. One entry per CDR3 protein results from TCRdb running MiXCR on the 5' RACE reads. In the table there are approximately 780,000 distinct CDR3 sequences, more than 25% of which are singletons. This sample was also put to use in a study of T cells of mothers and their children.

The source material was blood. The receptors were gathered from a boy aged 5-17 years in good health.

This clonotype was detected once. The chain employs TRBV6-5 and TRBJ2-5, with D perhaps matching TRBD1 or TRBD2 (5 bases each). Germline values: CDR1 MNHEY, CDR2 SVGAGI. The V end lost 4 bases, the J end lost 5 bases, and 20 bases lay between the germline ends. This CDR3 is built from 16 residues. The CDR3 nucleotides read TGTGCCAGCAGTTGGTTTTCGGGGCACCGGGTGGAGACCCAGTACTTC. Translation gives CASSWFSGHRVETQYF.

This clonotype was counted between two and nine times. The chain links TRBV7-6 to TRBJ1-6, with 8 positions matching TRBD1. CDR1 SGHVS and CDR2 FNYEAQ come from the germline V gene. The CDR3 totals 14 residues. Trimming took 5 bases from V and 10 from J; bases not matched to a gene: 7. The CDR3 region has the DNA TGTGCCAGCAGCCAAGTGACAGGGGAATCACCCCTCCACTTT. Amino acids: CASSQVTGESPLHF. Together with reference TRBV7-6 and TRBJ1-6, the CDR3 gives the full variable domain: GAGVSQSPRYKVTKRGQDVALRCDPISGHVSLYWYRQALGQGPEFLTYFNYEAQQDKSGLPNDRFSAERPEGSISTLTIQRTEQRDSAMYRCASSQVTGESPLHFGNGTRLTVT.

The gene calls are TRBV7-9 and TRBJ2-5, with D maybe TRBD2 (5 bases). CDR3 size: 12 residues. The V gene's germline CDR1 is SEHNR and CDR2 FQNEAQ (reference sequence). V was shortened by 10 bases and J by 2 bases, with 11 bases between the two germline ends. The CDR3 region is CAMVTTQETQYF. Here the CDR3 DNA reads TGTGCCATGGTGACTACTCAAGAGACCCAGTACTTC.

The chain links TRBV6-6 to TRBJ2-3; D gene ambiguous. The germline CDR1 and CDR2 sequences are MNHNY and SVGAGI (reference sequence). With 6 bases removed from V and 7 bases from J, the gap between germline ends came to 14 bases. The CDR3 is 13 residues long. As DNA, the CDR3 is TGTGCCAGCAGCGACCTACCGGGTTATACGCAGTATTTT. It yields the protein CASSDLPGYTQYF.

This clonotype was seen a few times. J is TRBJ2-5 and V is TRBV13; the match to TRBD2 covers 8 bases. CDR3 length equals 14 residues. The V gene end was trimmed by 4 bases and the J gene end by 11 bases; junction bases not matched to a gene: 12. Germline V gives CDR1 PRHDT, CDR2 FYEKMQ (reference sequence). The CDR3 here is CASSSRGARGEQYF. The CDR3 DNA follows: TGTGCCAGCAGCTCGCGGGGGGCTCGGGGGGAGCAGTACTTC.